This T cell receptor beta chain is drawn from a study of blood T cell repertoires in COVID-19. Seattle researchers signed up patients amid active infection and tracked them longitudinally. The CDR3 extends over 15 amino acids. The J segment lost 0 bases and the V segment lost 5 bases, leaving 7 bases of the junction unmatched. Germline V gives CDR1 LNHNV, CDR2 YYDKDF (reference sequence). Assay used: immunoSEQ multiplex PCR; TCRdb lists only in-frame clones, some missing. This table has approximately 260,000 clones, 80% to 90% appearing once. The J gene is TRBJ2-7, the V gene TRBV15; the match to TRBD1 covers 7 bases. The specimen sequenced was peripheral blood. This TCR was recovered from a woman aged 70-85 years with COVID-19, enrolled during active disease. CDR3 in amino acids: CATSGYRGRSYEQYF. The CDR3 nucleotides read TGTGCCACCAGCGGATACAGGGGCCGCTCCTACGAGCAGTACTTC.